The clone carrying this T cell receptor (beta chain) was detected a few times. This sample is drawn from a study of T-cell reconstitution after alpha-beta-depleted transplantation in children. Preparing the TCRbeta library involved the use of unique molecular identifiers. Using its own MiXCR run on the PCR reads, TCRdb lists one record per CDR3 protein. The table records 440,000 or so distinct CDR3 sequences, approximately 11% of them present only once. In germline, CDR1 is SQVTM, CDR2 ANQGSEA. The CDR3 length is 14 residues. V shed 4 bases and J shed 9 bases, with 19 bases lying between them. The clonotype originates from a human donor who donated a stem cell graft to a child with acute myeloid leukemia. This chain joins TRBV29-1 and TRBJ2-1; tentative D call: TRBD2 (6 bases). Sequenced material: PBMCs from the stem cell graft donor, taken from the stem cell graft. The CDR3 region has the DNA TGCAGCGTTGTGGGCGGGATTAGTGTTGGTGAGCAGTTCTTC. Translation: CSVVGGISVGEQFF.